Listed here is a single T cell receptor beta chain. The source of the sample is a study of shared clonotypes between healthy human individuals. The overall study: For every donor, three CD4 naive, three CD4 memory, two CD8 naive and one CD8 memory plates were used.

Between the trimmed V and J ends, which lost 7 bases and 10 bases, there was a span of 16 bases. This CDR3 is 12 amino acids long. Germline CDR1 and CDR2: MDHEN and SYDVKM. The study drew its donors from healthy HIV-negative adults without recent acute infections or vaccinations. CD4+ cells underwent separation, giving CD45RA+ naive and CD45RA-negative memory subsets. Researchers ran the assay at a deep level. Sequenced by immunoSEQ multiplex PCR; TCRdb stores in-frame clones only, minus some. Of hundreds of thousands of clones in the sample, about 78% are singletons; the top ten hold under 2%. The sample comprised memory CD4+ T cells sorted from blood. Subset denoted: CD45RA-negative fraction. This receptor was taken from a woman aged 25 to 39 in good health. V is TRBV28 and J is TRBJ1-1, with D perhaps matching TRBD1 (6 bases). The CDR3 coding sequence is TGTGCCAGCACCGCCCCAGGGGCGATAGCTTTCTTT. It codes for CASTAPGAIAFF.